This T cell receptor (beta chain) was documented in a study of T cell responses to AZD1222 COVID-19 vaccine. Unmatched junction bases numbered 6, after V lost 4 bases and J lost 6 bases. Germline V gene sequence: CDR1 MNHEY, CDR2 SMNVEV (reference sequence). The CDR3 extends over 15 amino acids. The assay was immunoSEQ multiplex PCR, and TCRdb's table has in-frame clones only and misses some. The table has approximately 140,000 clones, 91% seen once. Study-wide points: Without day 14 samples, only post-peak T cell repertoires were studied. Donors were mostly white British, more females; clonal diversity possibly underestimated. Targets within unmutated variant regions were reportedly found for nearly half of spike-specific TCRs. CD4 TCRs associated with vaccination spanned spike, dominating at 160-218 and 743-854.

Note on this clone: What it binds is unknown.

The sequencing here drew on peripheral blood, taken 28 days after the second dose of the MenACWY control vaccine. The TCR originated in an adult who received the MenACWY meningococcal vaccine as a control. V usage is TRBV27 and J usage is TRBJ1-6; TRBD1 agrees at 7 bases. CDR3 DNA: TGTGCCAGCAGTTCTCCGGGACAGTCTAATTCACCCCTCCACTTT. Protein sequence: CASSSPGQSNSPLHF.